This passage covers 17 T cell receptor beta chains from one sample sequenced in a study of blood T cell repertoires in COVID-19. The data were produced by immunoSEQ multiplex PCR, yet TCRdb's version contains in-frame clones alone and is incomplete. The sample yields about 260,000 clones, approximately 92% seen once. Sequencing was done on a sample of peripheral blood. These TCRs come from a person aged 18 to 30 with COVID-19, enrolled during active disease.

This chain uses TRBV7-2 with TRBJ1-5; D unresolved. The germline V gene has CDR1 SGHTA and CDR2 FQGNSA. V was cut by 6 bases and J by 0 bases, with 9 bases left in between. This CDR3 region has 14 residues. The CDR3 loop reads CASSRGFSNQPQHF. CDR3 nucleotides: TGTGCCAGCAGTCGGGGATTTAGCAATCAGCCCCAGCATTTT.

This rearrangement joins TRBV28 to TRBJ1-1; D unresolved. This CDR3 has 15 residues. Germline assignment: CDR1 MDHEN and CDR2 SYDVKM. The V end lost 5 bases, the J end lost 7 bases, and 20 bases lay between the germline ends. Here the CDR3 reads CASSPFSLGSGEAFF. The CDR3 nucleotides are TGTGCCAGCAGTCCCTTTTCATTAGGCTCGGGTGAAGCTTTCTTT.

This chain connects TRBV7-2 to TRBJ1-1; 9 bases match TRBD1. The germline V gene has CDR1 SGHTA and CDR2 FQGNSA. With V trimmed by 8 bases and J by 5 bases, 6 bases remained unmatched. The CDR3 length is 13 residues. This CDR3 reads CASSGQGGTEAFF. The CDR3 region has the DNA TGTGCCAGCTCGGGACAGGGAGGGACTGAAGCTTTCTTT.

This chain joins TRBV5-1 and TRBJ2-7, with a weak D call TRBD1 (6 bases). This CDR3 has 13 residues. In germline, CDR1 is SGHRS, CDR2 YFSETQ. V was trimmed by 0 bases and J by 4 bases, leaving 8 bases between them. CDR3 sequence: CASSLAQGYEQYF. CDR3 nucleotides: TGCGCCAGCAGCTTGGCACAGGGTTACGAGCAGTACTTC.

This sequence joins TRBV6-5 and TRBJ1-1; no reliable D call. CDR3 length: 12 amino acids. Germline V gene sequence: CDR1 MNHEY, CDR2 SVGAGI. Trimming took 5 bases from V and 8 from J, leaving 12 bases between them. The CDR3 sequence is CASSTTVTEAFF. The CDR3 nucleotides read TGTGCCAGCAGTACCACAGTAACCGAAGCTTTCTTT.

The gene calls are TRBV21-1 and TRBJ2-7; TRBD2, the table's D call, lacks a check against the DNA. TRBV21-1 is given as a pseudogene. This CDR3 has 16 residues. CDR3 in amino acids: CASSKVASGRSYEQYF. DNA of the CDR3: TGTGCCAGCAGCAAAGTGGCTAGCGGACGGTCCTACGAGCAGTACTTC.

The CDR3 sequence is CSVPNAGVGYTF. CDR3 bases: TGCAGCGTTCCGAACGCGGGGGTTGGCTACACCTTC. This rearrangement joins TRBV29-1 to TRBJ1-2, with D maybe TRBD1 (5 bases). CDR1 and CDR2 from the germline V gene are SQVTM and ANQGSEA. This CDR3 comprises 12 residues. V was cut by 5 bases and J by 7 bases, with 14 bases left in between.

The chain is built from TRBV7-2 and TRBJ1-1; 7 bases map to TRBD1. The length of the CDR3 is 11 residues. Unmatched junction bases numbered 4, after V lost 4 bases and J lost 11 bases. The V gene's germline CDR1 is SGHTA and CDR2 FQGNSA. The CDR3 loop is CASSSTGFAFF. The CDR3 nucleotides read TGTGCCAGCAGCTCGACAGGGTTTGCTTTCTTT. The complete variable domain, with remaining parts taken from reference TRBV7-2 and TRBJ1-1, reads GAGVSQSPSNKVTEKGKDVELRCDPISGHTALYWYRQSLGQGLEFLIYFQGNSAPDKSGLPSDRFSAERTGGSVSTLTIQRTQQEDSAVYLCASSSTGFAFFGQGTRLTVV.

This chain joins TRBV24-1 and TRBJ2-7, with D unclear. This CDR3 comprises 11 residues. Germline V gene data show CDR1 as KGHDR and CDR2 as SFDVKD. V lost 3 bases and J 7 bases, leaving 6 bases between the germline ends. The CDR3 region is CATSDTREQYF. The CDR3 DNA reads TGTGCCACCAGTGATACGAGGGAGCAGTACTTC.

The chain combines TRBV5-1 with TRBJ1-6, with TRBD1 as a possible D gene (5 bases). This CDR3 contains 16 residues. Germline V lookup: CDR1 SGHRS, CDR2 YFSETQ. V was trimmed by 2 bases and J by 7 bases, leaving 16 bases between them. The CDR3 region has the DNA TGCGCCAGCAGCTTAGATCAGGGTGGATCAAATTCACCCCTCCACTTT. Amino acid sequence: CASSLDQGGSNSPLHF.

The gene calls are TRBV20-1 and TRBJ1-1; no clear D. V shed 8 bases and J shed 8 bases, with 6 bases lying between them. The germline V gene has CDR1 DFQATT and CDR2 SNEGSKA (reference sequence). The CDR3 runs 8 residues. The CDR3 sequence: CSLAEAFF. CDR3 nucleotide sequence: TGCAGTCTAGCCGAAGCTTTCTTT.

The chain couples TRBV6-2 or TRBV6-3 to TRBJ2-7; D is perhaps TRBD1 (6 bases). Germline CDR1 MNHEY, CDR2 SVGEGT. The CDR3 loop spans 14 amino acids. V lost 4 bases to trimming and J lost 2 bases, with 12 bases between them. The CDR3 DNA reads as TGTGCCAGCAGTTCGCACAGGGCCCCCTACGAGCAGTACTTC. Its protein is CASSSHRAPYEQYF.

The V and J genes are TRBV9 and TRBJ1-1, with a possible D match to TRBD1 (5 bases). The length of the CDR3 is 12 residues. Per germline, CDR1 SGDLS and CDR2 YYNGEE. V gave up 7 bases and J gave up 5 bases, with 12 bases separating them. The CDR3 protein is CASGGDSTEAFF. CDR3 nucleotides: TGTGCCAGCGGGGGGGATTCAACTGAAGCTTTCTTT.

This chain links TRBV4-1 with TRBJ1-4; TRBD1 matches at 8 bases. V trimming: 7 bases; J trimming: 8 bases; junction bases outside the gene matches: 12. Germline loops: CDR1 MGHRA, CDR2 YSYEKL. The CDR3 is 15 amino acids. CDR3: CASTGVGQGGEKLFF. Written as DNA, the CDR3 is TGCGCCAGCACCGGAGTCGGACAGGGTGGAGAAAAACTGTTTTTT.

The chain is built from TRBV5-1 and TRBJ1-2; 7 positions agree with TRBD1. The CDR3 spans 16 residues. The germline V gene has CDR1 SGHRS and CDR2 YFSETQ. V lost 4 bases, J lost 1 base, and 10 bases stayed unmatched. The chain's CDR3 is CASSATGTAYNYGYTF. The CDR3 bases are TGCGCCAGCAGCGCAACTGGGACAGCTTATAACTATGGCTACACCTTC. The entire variable domain, with the rest obtained from reference TRBV5-1 and TRBJ1-2, is as follows: KAGVTQTPRYLIKTRGQQVTLSCSPISGHRSVSWYQQTPGQGLQFLFEYFSETQRNKGNFPGRFSGRQFSNSRSEMNVSTLELGDSALYLCASSATGTAYNYGYTFGSGTRLTVV.

This clone is a singleton in its sample. The chain couples TRBV20-1 to TRBJ2-1, with D possibly matching TRBD2 (7 bases). V was shortened by 3 bases and J by 0 bases, with 30 bases between the two germline ends. The germline V gene has CDR1 DFQATT and CDR2 SNEGSKA (reference sequence). The CDR3 is made up of 21 amino acids. The CDR3 nucleotides are TGCAGTGCTAGTTTTTGGCTCGGGGGGCGGGACCCGACGCCCTCCTACAATGAGCAGTTCTTC. Translation: CSASFWLGGRDPTPSYNEQFF.

This chain joins TRBV7-9 and TRBJ1-1, with TRBD1 identical over 7 bases. This CDR3 is built from 14 residues. Germline V CDR1 and CDR2: SEHNR, FQNEAQ (reference sequence). V lost 4 bases, J lost 1 base, and 3 bases stayed unmatched. CDR3 DNA: TGTGCCAGCAGCTCGGACAGGCAGAACACTGAAGCTTTCTTT. It encodes CASSSDRQNTEAFF.